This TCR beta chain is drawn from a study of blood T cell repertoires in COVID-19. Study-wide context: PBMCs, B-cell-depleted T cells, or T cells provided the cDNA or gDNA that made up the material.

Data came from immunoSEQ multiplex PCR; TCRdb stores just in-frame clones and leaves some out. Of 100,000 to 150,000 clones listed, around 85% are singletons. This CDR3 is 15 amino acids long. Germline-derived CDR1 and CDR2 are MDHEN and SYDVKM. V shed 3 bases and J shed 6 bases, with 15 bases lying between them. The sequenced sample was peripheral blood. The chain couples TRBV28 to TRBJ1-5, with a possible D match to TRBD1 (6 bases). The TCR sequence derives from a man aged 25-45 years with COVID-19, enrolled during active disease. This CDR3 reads CASSFFPGAGQPQHF. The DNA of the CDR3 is TGTGCCAGCAGTTTTTTCCCAGGGGCGGGTCAGCCCCAGCATTTT.